The entry that follows covers one TCR beta chain sequence. In the source study's methods: Reference gene primers were amplified, and this amplification served to estimate nucleated cell counts. The method was immunoSEQ multiplex PCR; TCRdb's version includes in-frame clones alone and lacks a portion of them. V and J calls and clone size come straight from that table; D and trimming were deduced from the DNA. The table records about 330,000 clones, 87% of them present only once. The CDR3 is 15 residues long. Germline V gene data show CDR1 as GTSNPN and CDR2 as SVGIG (reference sequence). V lost 3 bases and J lost 1; bases outside the gene matches: 8. This entry is derived from a study of blood T cell repertoires in COVID-19. Whole-study context: The origin of the acute and convalescent COVID-19 samples was the United States, Italy and Spain.

This study enrolled people aged 18 to 89 from about 24 US geographic areas. Two negative PCRs, clearance, or symptom resolution characterized the recovered Cohort 3 donors. The chain joins TRBV30 to TRBJ2-5; 7 bases align to TRBD2. The material sequenced was PBMCs or T cells enriched from blood (not recorded which). This TCR came from a woman aged 30 to 39 who had recovered from COVID-19. CDR3 sequence reads: CAWRPAGSFQETQYF. The CDR3 bases are TGTGCCTGGAGGCCAGCGGGGTCCTTCCAAGAGACCCAGTACTTC. Using reference TRBV30 and TRBJ2-5 for the parts outside the CDR3, the full variable domain is SQTIHQWPATLVQPVGSPLSLECTVEGTSNPNLYWYRQAAGRGLQLLFYSVGIGQISSEVPQNLSASRPQDRQFILSSKKLLLSDSGFYLCAWRPAGSFQETQYFGPGTRLLVL.